This T cell receptor (beta chain) is drawn from a study of response to subunit inactivated influenza vaccine. Study-level findings and limits: Authors suggested seasonal influenza vaccinations each recruit few new T cells.

Comment on this clonotype: What it binds is unknown.

Trimming cost V 3 bases and J 8 bases, with 16 bases left between them. CDR3 length: 15 residues. Germline CDR1 is KGHDR and CDR2 is SFDVKD. Via MiXCR, TCRdb re-called the RT-PCR reads, giving one row per CDR3 protein. This sample has 560,000 or so distinct CDR3 sequences; 6.5% to 8% occur once, and the top ten carry 10% to 15%. This TCR was sampled from a man aged 50 to 69 who received an inactivated influenza vaccine. The chain couples TRBV24-1 to TRBJ2-1; TRBD1 or TRBD2 may be the D gene (5 bases each). Source: PBMCs from blood, taken 23 months after vaccination. CDR3 in DNA: TGTGCCACCAGTGATACCCGGGACCTGGGCTATGAGCAGTTCTTC. Its translation: CATSDTRDLGYEQFF.